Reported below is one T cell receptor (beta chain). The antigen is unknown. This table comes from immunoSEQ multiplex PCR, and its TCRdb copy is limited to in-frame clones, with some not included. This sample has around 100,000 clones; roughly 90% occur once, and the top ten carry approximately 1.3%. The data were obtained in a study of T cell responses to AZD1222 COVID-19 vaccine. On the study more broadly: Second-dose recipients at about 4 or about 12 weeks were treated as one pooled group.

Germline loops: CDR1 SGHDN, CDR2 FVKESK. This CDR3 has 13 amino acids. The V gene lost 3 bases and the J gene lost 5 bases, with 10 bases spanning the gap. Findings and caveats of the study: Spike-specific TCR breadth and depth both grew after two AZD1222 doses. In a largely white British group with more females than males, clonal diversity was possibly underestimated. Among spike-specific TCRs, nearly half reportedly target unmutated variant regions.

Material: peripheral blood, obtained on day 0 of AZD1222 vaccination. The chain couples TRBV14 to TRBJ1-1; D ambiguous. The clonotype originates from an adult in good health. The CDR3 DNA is TGTGCCAGCAGCCAGGCGGGGAAGACTGAAGCTTTCTTT. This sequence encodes CASSQAGKTEAFF.